The 31 T cell receptor beta chains given below trace back to one sample, sequenced in a study of cytomegalovirus exposure and HLA in healthy donors. The primer mix had 60 Vbeta and 13 Jbeta primers. Data came from immunoSEQ multiplex PCR; TCRdb stores just in-frame clones and leaves some out. Of about 150,000 clones in the sample, about 74% are singletons; the top ten hold around 3.6%. The source material was PBMCs. The receptors originated from a woman in her forties in good health and CMV-seronegative.

The chain carries TRBV6-1 and TRBJ1-2; 7 positions agree with TRBD1. The ends lost 8 bases at V and 4 bases at J; junction bases unmatched: 4. The germline gives CDR1 MNHNS, CDR2 SASEGT. The CDR3 is 12 amino acids. CDR3 sequence (DNA): TGTGCCAGCTCGGACAGGCCCTATGGCTACACCTTC. This sequence encodes CASSDRPYGYTF.

This chain links TRBV29-1 with TRBJ2-1, with TRBD2 matching over 9 bases. Germline V gene sequence: CDR1 SQVTM, CDR2 ANQGSEA. V was clipped by 4 bases and J by 4 bases; unmatched bases: 11. The CDR3 length is 16 residues. CDR3 DNA sequence: TGCAGCGTTGCTGCCTTCGGGACTAGCTCATACAATGAGCAGTTCTTC. It encodes CSVAAFGTSSYNEQFF.

The J gene is TRBJ1-2, the V gene TRBV11-2; TRBD1 might be the D (5 bases). Germline V gene lookup returns CDR1 SGHAT and CDR2 FQNNGV. V dropped 6 bases and J dropped 0 bases, with 11 bases sitting between them. This CDR3 region has 14 residues. CDR3 sequence (DNA): TGTGCCAGCAGTTTCAGGGTCCCTAACTATGGCTACACCTTC. Its translation is CASSFRVPNYGYTF.

The chain carries TRBV10-3 and TRBJ1-2, with 7 bases aligning to TRBD1. This CDR3 has 13 residues. The V gene end was trimmed by 6 bases and the J gene end by 12 bases; junction bases not matched to a gene: 13. The germline gives CDR1 ENHRY, CDR2 SYGVKD. The CDR3 spells CAIRGREGALDTF. As DNA, the CDR3 is TGTGCCATCAGGGGGCGGGAGGGGGCGCTCGACACCTTC.

The chain links TRBV4-1 to TRBJ2-1; D may be TRBD1 (5 bases). This CDR3 has 19 amino acids. Trimming removed 0 bases at V and 4 bases at J, with 22 bases between. The germline gives CDR1 MGHRA, CDR2 YSYEKL. The CDR3 protein is CASSQDPPFTGVQYNEQFF. The DNA for the CDR3 is TGCGCCAGCAGCCAAGATCCCCCATTTACAGGAGTCCAGTACAATGAGCAGTTCTTC.

This clone was observed a few times. The chain combines TRBV28 with TRBJ2-7; 7 nucleotides match TRBD2. The length of the CDR3 is 16 residues. Germline values: CDR1 MDHEN, CDR2 SYDVKM. The V and J ends lost 8 bases and 6 bases, in that order; junction bases with no gene match: 19. In nucleotides, the CDR3 is TGTGCCAGCTACCCCTACAGAGGGGCAGGGAGGGGCGAGCAGTACTTC. Residues: CASYPYRGAGRGEQYF.

In its sample, this clone was seen once. The chain is built from TRBV7-6 and TRBJ2-7, with TRBD1 as a possible D gene (5 bases). V gave up 1 base and J gave up 4 bases, with 8 bases separating them. The CDR3 has 13 amino acids. Germline V gives CDR1 SGHVS, CDR2 FNYEAQ. CDR3 sequence reads: CASSLGGGYEQYF. DNA of the CDR3: TGTGCCAGCAGCTTAGGGGGCGGATACGAGCAGTACTTC.

The rearrangement joins TRBV7-8 to TRBJ1-1; D unclear. V was cut by 6 bases and J by 5 bases, with 19 bases left in between. Germline V gene data show CDR1 as SGHVS and CDR2 as FQNEAQ. The CDR3 runs 15 residues. The CDR3 sequence: CASRLARTGITEAFF. CDR3 DNA sequence: TGTGCCAGCAGATTGGCGAGGACTGGTATTACTGAAGCTTTCTTT.

V and J are TRBV27 and TRBJ2-1, with 10 nucleotides matching TRBD2. V was clipped by 5 bases and J by 0 bases; unmatched bases: 4. Germline V gives CDR1 MNHEY, CDR2 SMNVEV (reference sequence). The CDR3 loop spans 16 amino acids. CDR3 DNA sequence: TGTGCCAGCAGTCCCTTAGCGGGGGGCTCCTACAATGAGCAGTTCTTC. Amino acids: CASSPLAGGSYNEQFF.

This clone has more than one count but fewer than ten. The chain couples TRBV5-4 to TRBJ2-5; D uncertain. The germline V gene has CDR1 SGHNT and CDR2 YYREEE (reference sequence). Trimming cost V 3 bases and J 2 bases, with 8 bases left between them. This CDR3 is built from 13 residues. DNA for the CDR3: TGTGCCAGCAGCTCCAGTGCTCAAGAGACCCAGTACTTC. Amino acids: CASSSSAQETQYF. Full variable domain (outside the CDR3, taken from reference TRBV5-4 and TRBJ2-5): ETGVTQSPTHLIKTRGQQVTLRCSSQSGHNTVSWYQQALGQGPQFIFQYYREEENGRGNFPPRFSGLQFPNYSSELNVNALELDDSALYLCASSSSAQETQYFGPGTRLLVL.

The chain has TRBV19 and TRBJ2-5; TRBD2 agrees at 11 bases. V was pared by 8 bases and J by 7 bases, with 24 bases of the junction left unmatched. The CDR3 runs to 19 residues. Germline V gene sequence: CDR1 LNHDA, CDR2 SQIVND (reference sequence). The CDR3 DNA follows: TGTGCCAGTTCCAACTCTCCCCACAGAGTAGCGGGGGGGCGAGTGACCCAGTACTTC. Translated: CASSNSPHRVAGGRVTQYF. The whole variable domain, filled in from reference TRBV19 and TRBJ2-5, reads DGGITQSPKYLFRKEGQNVTLSCEQNLNHDAMYWYRQDPGQGLRLIYYSQIVNDFQKGDIAEGYSVSREKKESFPLTVTSAQKNPTAFYLCASSNSPHRVAGGRVTQYFGPGTRLLVL.

The rearrangement joins TRBV18 to TRBJ2-5, with a tentative D call TRBD2 (5 bases). CDR1 KGHSH and CDR2 LQKENI come from the germline V gene. Between the trimmed V and J ends, which lost 2 bases and 2 bases, there was a span of 6 bases. The CDR3 has 13 amino acids. The CDR3 region is CASSPSGQETQYF. The CDR3 DNA reads TGTGCCAGCTCACCATCGGGGCAAGAGACCCAGTACTTC.

This rearrangement joins TRBV5-1 to TRBJ2-1; D remains ambiguous. Germline V CDR1 and CDR2: SGHRS, YFSETQ. Trimming took off 0 bases at V and 9 bases at J, with 19 bases between the two ends. CDR3 length equals 16 residues. The CDR3 is CASSLGQVRPKGEQFF. The CDR3 coding sequence is TGCGCCAGCAGCTTGGGCCAGGTCAGGCCCAAAGGTGAGCAGTTCTTC.

In this sample, this clone turned up a few times. V gene TRBV27 combines with J gene TRBJ1-5; D call uncertain. This CDR3 comprises 13 residues. The V gene lost 3 bases and the J gene lost 5 bases, with 8 bases spanning the gap. CDR1 MNHEY and CDR2 SMNVEV come from the germline V gene (reference sequence). CDR3 region: CASSFRSDQPQHF. For the CDR3, the DNA is TGTGCCAGCAGTTTTCGGTCCGATCAGCCCCAGCATTTT.

This clone was counted once. The chain recombines TRBV6-1 with TRBJ1-2; perhaps TRBD1 as D (6 bases). The germline V and J ends were trimmed by 11 bases and 4 bases, with 17 bases remaining between them. The CDR3 contains 13 residues. Germline CDR1 and CDR2: MNHNS and SASEGT. For the CDR3, the DNA is TGTGCCGTGTGGAGAGGGACAACCTATGGCTACACCTTC. Translated, it gives CAVWRGTTYGYTF.

The J gene is TRBJ2-2, the V gene TRBV4-1; 9 nucleotides match TRBD1. The V and J ends lost 1 base and 0 bases, in that order; junction bases with no gene match: 0. Looked up from germline, CDR1 is MGHRA and CDR2 is YSYEKL. The CDR3 extends over 16 amino acids. The CDR3 spells CASSQGQGANTGELFF. CDR3 bases: TGCGCCAGCAGCCAAGGACAGGGGGCGAACACCGGGGAGCTGTTTTTT.

V is TRBV5-4 and J is TRBJ2-7, with 8 positions matching TRBD2. CDR1 and CDR2 from the germline V gene are SGHNT and YYREEE (reference sequence). The V segment lost 3 bases and the J segment 3 bases; nucleotides outside the gene matches: 8. The CDR3 contains 15 residues. CDR3 sequence reads: CASSSLAGTHYEQYF. The CDR3 DNA reads as TGTGCCAGCAGCTCGTTAGCGGGGACCCACTACGAGCAGTACTTC.

The chain has TRBV15 and TRBJ2-7, with D possibly TRBD1 on 5 matching bases. The CDR3 extends over 14 amino acids. V was shortened by 0 bases and J by 8 bases, with 14 bases between the two germline ends. Germline-derived CDR1 and CDR2 are LNHNV and YYDKDF (reference sequence). Written as DNA, the CDR3 is TGTGCCACCAGCAGAGACCCATCCAGGGATAAGCAGTACTTC. This translates into CATSRDPSRDKQYF.

The CDR3 is CASSQQDNQETQYF. DNA for the CDR3: TGCGCCAGCAGCCAGCAGGACAACCAAGAGACCCAGTACTTC. The chain carries TRBV4-1 and TRBJ2-5, with a weak D call TRBD1 (5 bases). In germline, CDR1 is MGHRA, CDR2 YSYEKL. This CDR3 comprises 14 residues. V was clipped by 3 bases and J by 0 bases, with 8 bases between them.

The sample holds a few counts of this clone. This chain uses TRBV5-4 with TRBJ1-3; D might be TRBD1 (5 bases). Per germline, CDR1 SGHNT and CDR2 YYREEE (reference sequence). The CDR3 is 16 residues long. The V gene lost 3 bases and the J gene lost 0 bases, with 13 bases spanning the gap. The CDR3 nucleotides are TGTGCCAGCAGCTCAACCCCCGGGGGCTCTGGAAACACCATATATTTT. This codes for CASSSTPGGSGNTIYF.

This clone was seen just once. The V and J genes are TRBV2 and TRBJ1-5; weak D call: TRBD1 (6 bases). Trimming cost V 4 bases and J 2 bases, with 15 bases left between them. Germline loops: CDR1 SNHLY, CDR2 FYNNEI. CDR3 length equals 16 residues. CDR3 in DNA: TGTGCCAGCAGTGGAGCCGGGGGGCGACGCAATCAGCCCCAGCATTTT. Translation gives CASSGAGGRRNQPQHF.

This chain joins TRBV28 and TRBJ1-1; possible D gene TRBD1, 5 bases. The germline V and J ends were trimmed by 3 bases and 8 bases, with 13 bases remaining between them. This CDR3 spans 13 amino acids. Per the germline V gene, CDR1 is MDHEN and CDR2 is SYDVKM. This CDR3 reads CASSFIRGKEAFF. The CDR3 region has the DNA TGTGCCAGCAGTTTCATTCGGGGGAAAGAAGCTTTCTTT.

The J gene is TRBJ2-7, the V gene TRBV6-5, with 8 positions matching TRBD1. The CDR3 length is 14 residues. Losses at the gene ends were 5 bases for V and 0 bases for J; bases not matched to a gene: 3. The V gene's germline CDR1 is MNHEY and CDR2 SVGAGI. This CDR3 is CASSLGTGSYEQYF. The CDR3, as DNA: TGTGCCAGCAGTCTAGGGACAGGCTCCTACGAGCAGTACTTC.

The chain is built from TRBV5-1 and TRBJ1-2; maybe TRBD1 (5 bases). CDR1 and CDR2 from the germline V gene are SGHRS and YFSETQ. The CDR3 has 13 residues. The ends were cut back, 0 bases at V and 8 bases at J, with 11 bases in the middle. The CDR3 reads CASSLDRLGGYTF. CDR3 bases: TGCGCCAGCAGCTTGGACAGGTTGGGCGGCTACACCTTC.

For this clone: The germline gene is not matched at one end of the junction; a read error may be the cause. CDR3 in DNA: TGTGCCAGCAGCCTGTACCGGGACTTC. This codes for CASSLYRDF. This chain links TRBV4-2 with TRBJ1-2; D is unclear. There are 9 residues in the CDR3. The germline gives CDR1 LGHNA, CDR2 YNFKEQ.

The V call is TRBV5-1, the J call TRBJ1-1; the match to TRBD1 covers 12 bases. V was pared by 2 bases and J by 2 bases, with 10 bases of the junction left unmatched. CDR3 length equals 18 residues. Germline CDR1 and CDR2: SGHRS and YFSETQ. CDR3 DNA: TGCGCCAGCAGCTTCCTCGGGACAGGGGGCGGCGGAAACACTGAAGCTTTCTTT. Protein product: CASSFLGTGGGGNTEAFF.

CDR3 sequence reads: CASSQKPGGPLYNEQFF. The CDR3 nucleotides are TGCGCCAGCAGCCAAAAGCCCGGGGGGCCCCTCTACAATGAGCAGTTCTTC. The chain is built from TRBV4-1 and TRBJ2-1; D is perhaps TRBD2 (7 bases). The germline V gene encodes CDR1 MGHRA and CDR2 YSYEKL. The ends were cut back, 2 bases at V and 3 bases at J, with 17 bases in the middle. The CDR3 sequence is 17 residues long.

The chain links TRBV6-4 to TRBJ2-6, with 8 nucleotides matching TRBD2. Germline lookup yields CDR1 MRHNA and CDR2 SNTAGT. J gave up 1 base and V 3 bases, and 2 bases lay outside the gene matches. The CDR3 is 16 residues long. The CDR3 loop is CASSEASGSGANVLTF. Here the CDR3 DNA reads TGTGCCAGCAGTGAAGCTAGCGGGTCTGGGGCCAACGTCCTGACTTTC.

J is TRBJ2-1 and V is TRBV5-4; D unclear. This CDR3 comprises 16 residues. Per the germline V gene, CDR1 is SGHNT and CDR2 is YYREEE (reference sequence). V lost 3 bases and J 0 bases, leaving 13 bases between the germline ends. Written as DNA, the CDR3 is TGTGCCAGCAGCTCGGTGACTTCGACCTCCTACAATGAGCAGTTCTTC. Its translation is CASSSVTSTSYNEQFF.

Details on this clone: The same CDR3 arises from other DNA sequences in this sample as well. CDR3 nucleotides: TGTGCCAGCAGCTTAGGAGGGACCTACGAGCAGTACTTC. Translating gives CASSLGGTYEQYF. This chain links TRBV7-8 with TRBJ2-7, with D perhaps TRBD2 (5 bases). Germline assignment: CDR1 SGHVS and CDR2 FQNEAQ. The CDR3 has 13 amino acids. V dropped 1 base and J dropped 2 bases, with 6 bases sitting between them. The variable domain in full, with the rest retrieved from reference TRBV7-8 and TRBJ2-7, is GAGVSQSPRYKVAKRGQDVALRCDPISGHVSLFWYQQALGQGPEFLTYFQNEAQLDKSGLPSDRFFAERPEGSVSTLKIQRTQQEDSAVYLCASSLGGTYEQYFGPGTRLTVT.

The rearrangement links TRBV10-3 to TRBJ1-1; TRBD1 might be the D (6 bases). V lost 10 bases and J lost 5, with 17 bases in between. In germline, CDR1 is ENHRY, CDR2 SYGVKD. This CDR3 comprises 13 residues. CDR3 amino acids: CATGGAVGTEAFF. Here the CDR3 DNA reads TGTGCCACGGGGGGGGCTGTAGGAACTGAAGCTTTCTTT.